This T cell receptor beta chain is from a study of breast tumors, draining lymph nodes, adjacent tissues. This clonotype was seen many times. What it recognizes is unknown. Breast cancer patients provided tissue from their axillary draining lymph nodes. TCRdb called the multiplex PCR reads again in MiXCR, with one record for every CDR3 protein. The data contain some 200,000 distinct CDR3 sequences, approximately 30% of them seen just once; the ten biggest clones take up 4% to 4.5%. Trimming cost V 1 base and J 4 bases, with 5 bases left between them. CDR1 and CDR2 (germline): LGHNA, YNFKEQ. The CDR3 extends over 13 amino acids. Study conclusions and caveats: Data only fit, rather than demonstrated, lymph node origin of most tumor T cells. Tumor and nontumor repertoires were significantly more similar in luminal-like than in basal-like breast cancer. Most tumor T cells seemingly derive from lymph node, then expand in tumor. Tumors had less TCR diversity than lymph nodes, more than nontumor tissue.

Sequencing was done on a sample of axillary lymph node tissue. The chain combines TRBV4-2 with TRBJ1-3, with D unresolved. The TCR sequence derives from a female donor with breast cancer. Some clones in this sample may be carry-over from other donors' samples. This CDR3 is CASSQGRGNTIYF. CDR3 DNA sequence: TGTGCCAGCAGCCAAGGCCGGGGAAACACCATATATTTT.